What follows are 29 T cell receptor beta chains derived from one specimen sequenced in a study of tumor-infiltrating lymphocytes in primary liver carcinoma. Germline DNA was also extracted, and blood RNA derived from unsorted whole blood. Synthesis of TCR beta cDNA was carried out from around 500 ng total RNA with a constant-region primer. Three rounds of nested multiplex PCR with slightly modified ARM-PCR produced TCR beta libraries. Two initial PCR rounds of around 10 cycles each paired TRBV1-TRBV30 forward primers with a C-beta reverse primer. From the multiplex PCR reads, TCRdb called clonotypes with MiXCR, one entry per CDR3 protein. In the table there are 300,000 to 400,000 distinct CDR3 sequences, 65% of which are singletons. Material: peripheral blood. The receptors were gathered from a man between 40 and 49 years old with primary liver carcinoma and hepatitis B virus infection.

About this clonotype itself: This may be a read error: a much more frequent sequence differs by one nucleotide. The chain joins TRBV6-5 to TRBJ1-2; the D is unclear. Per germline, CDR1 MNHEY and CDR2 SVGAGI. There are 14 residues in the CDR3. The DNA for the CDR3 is TGTGCCATCAGTTACTCCCCGGGGTCCTATGGCTACACCTTC. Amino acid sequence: CAISYSPGSYGYTF.

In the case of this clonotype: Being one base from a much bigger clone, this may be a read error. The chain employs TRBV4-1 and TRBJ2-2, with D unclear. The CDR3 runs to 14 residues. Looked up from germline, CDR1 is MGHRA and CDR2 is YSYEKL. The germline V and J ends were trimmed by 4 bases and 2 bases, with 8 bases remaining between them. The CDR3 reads CASSPSANTGELFF. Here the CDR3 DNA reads TGCGCCAGCAGCCCCAGCGCCAACACCGGGGAGCTGTTTTTT.

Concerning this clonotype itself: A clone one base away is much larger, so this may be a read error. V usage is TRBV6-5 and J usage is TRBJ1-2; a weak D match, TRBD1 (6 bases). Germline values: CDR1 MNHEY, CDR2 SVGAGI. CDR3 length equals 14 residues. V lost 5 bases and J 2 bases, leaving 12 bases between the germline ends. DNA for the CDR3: TGTGCCAGCAGTCAGGGGATCGGGAACTATGGCTACACCTTC. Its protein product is CASSQGIGNYGYTF.

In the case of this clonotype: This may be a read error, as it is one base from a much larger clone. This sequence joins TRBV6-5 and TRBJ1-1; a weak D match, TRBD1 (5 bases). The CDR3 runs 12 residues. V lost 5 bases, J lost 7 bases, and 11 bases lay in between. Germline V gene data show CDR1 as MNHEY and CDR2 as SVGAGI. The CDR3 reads CASSPWGIEAFF. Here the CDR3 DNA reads TGTGCCAGCAGTCCTTGGGGGATTGAAGCTTTCTTT.

CDR3 loop: CASSSGAKNIQYF. The CDR3 DNA sequence: TGTGCCAGCAGTTCCGGAGCCAAAAACATTCAGTACTTC. This sequence joins TRBV13 and TRBJ2-4; unclear D gene. Trimming stripped 6 bases from V and 0 bases from J, with 6 bases between. Germline values: CDR1 PRHDT, CDR2 FYEKMQ (reference sequence). This CDR3 is 13 amino acids long.

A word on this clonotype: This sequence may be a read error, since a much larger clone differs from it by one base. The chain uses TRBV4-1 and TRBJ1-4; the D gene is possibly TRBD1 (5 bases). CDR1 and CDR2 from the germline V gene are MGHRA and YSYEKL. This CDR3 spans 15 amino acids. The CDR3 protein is CASNQPQATNEKLFF. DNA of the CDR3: TGCGCCAGCAACCAACCACAGGCAACTAATGAAAAACTGTTTTTT.

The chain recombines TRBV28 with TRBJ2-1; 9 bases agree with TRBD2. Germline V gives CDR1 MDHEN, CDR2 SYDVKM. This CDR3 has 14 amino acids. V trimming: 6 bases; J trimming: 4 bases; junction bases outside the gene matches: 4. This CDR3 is CASSLAGTYNEQFF. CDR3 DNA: TGTGCCAGCAGCCTAGCGGGGACGTACAATGAGCAGTTCTTC.

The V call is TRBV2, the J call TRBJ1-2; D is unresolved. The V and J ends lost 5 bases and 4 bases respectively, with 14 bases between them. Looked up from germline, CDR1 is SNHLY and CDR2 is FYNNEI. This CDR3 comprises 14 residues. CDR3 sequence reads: CASSNTPLGYGYTF. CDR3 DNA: TGTGCCAGCAGTAACACGCCATTGGGCTATGGCTACACCTTC.

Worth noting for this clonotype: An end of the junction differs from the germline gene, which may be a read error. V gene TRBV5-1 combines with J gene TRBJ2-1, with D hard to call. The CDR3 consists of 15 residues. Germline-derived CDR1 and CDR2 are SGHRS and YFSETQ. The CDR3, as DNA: TGCGCCAACAGCCTCGTAGGGAACTCCTACAATGAGCAGTTCTTC. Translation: CANSLVGNSYNEQFF.

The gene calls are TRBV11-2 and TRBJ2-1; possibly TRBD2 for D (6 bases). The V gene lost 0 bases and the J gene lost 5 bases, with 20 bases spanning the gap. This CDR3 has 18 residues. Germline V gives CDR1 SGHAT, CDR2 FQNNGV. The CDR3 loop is CASSLEAGGATKNNEQFF. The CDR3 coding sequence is TGTGCCAGCAGCTTAGAGGCCGGAGGGGCCACCAAGAACAATGAGCAGTTCTTC.

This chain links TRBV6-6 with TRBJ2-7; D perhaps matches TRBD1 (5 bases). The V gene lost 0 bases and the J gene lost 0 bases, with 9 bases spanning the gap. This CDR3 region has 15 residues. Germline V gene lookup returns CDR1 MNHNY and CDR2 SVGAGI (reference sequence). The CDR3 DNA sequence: TGTGCCAGCAGTTACTCAGACAGAAACTCCTACGAGCAGTACTTC. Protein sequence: CASSYSDRNSYEQYF.

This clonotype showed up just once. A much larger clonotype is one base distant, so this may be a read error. The CDR3 nucleotides read TGTGCCAGCTGCTCGGGCGGGGGTCAAGAGACCCAGTACTTC. The encoded protein is CASCSGGGQETQYF. The chain joins TRBV11-2 to TRBJ2-5; 7 nucleotides align to TRBD2. Germline V gene sequence: CDR1 SGHAT, CDR2 FQNNGV. Trimming at V came to 8 bases and at J to 2 bases, leaving 8 bases not matched to a gene. This CDR3 is 14 amino acids long.

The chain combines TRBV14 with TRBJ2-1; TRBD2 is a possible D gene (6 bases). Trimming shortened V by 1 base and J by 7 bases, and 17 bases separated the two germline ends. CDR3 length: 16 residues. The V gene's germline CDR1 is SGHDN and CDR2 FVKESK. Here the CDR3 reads CASSQVGGMIWNEQFF. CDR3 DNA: TGTGCCAGCAGCCAAGTAGGCGGGATGATCTGGAATGAGCAGTTCTTC.

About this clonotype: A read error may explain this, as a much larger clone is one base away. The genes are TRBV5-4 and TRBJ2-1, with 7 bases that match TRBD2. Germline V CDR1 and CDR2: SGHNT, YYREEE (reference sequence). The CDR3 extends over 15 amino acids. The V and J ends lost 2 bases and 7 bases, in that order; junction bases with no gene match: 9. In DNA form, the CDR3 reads TGTGCCAGCAGCTTTAGTGGCGGGAGATCAAATGAGCAGTTCTTC. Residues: CASSFSGGRSNEQFF.

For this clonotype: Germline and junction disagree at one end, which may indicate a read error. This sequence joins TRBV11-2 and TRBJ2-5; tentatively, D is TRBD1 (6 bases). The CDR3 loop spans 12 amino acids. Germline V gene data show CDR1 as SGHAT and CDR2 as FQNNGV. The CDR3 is CVSSQTGETQYF. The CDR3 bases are TGTGTCAGCAGCCAAACAGGGGAGACCCAGTACTTC.

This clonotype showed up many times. CDR3 DNA: TGTGCCAGCAGTCTTGGGACTAGCGGGACCGCATATTACTTC. This codes for CASSLGTSGTAYYF. This chain links TRBV6-1 with TRBJ2-7, with 13 bases matching TRBD2. Germline V lookup: CDR1 MNHNS, CDR2 SASEGT. The CDR3 runs to 14 residues. The J segment lost 13 bases and the V segment lost 5 bases, leaving 11 bases of the junction unmatched.

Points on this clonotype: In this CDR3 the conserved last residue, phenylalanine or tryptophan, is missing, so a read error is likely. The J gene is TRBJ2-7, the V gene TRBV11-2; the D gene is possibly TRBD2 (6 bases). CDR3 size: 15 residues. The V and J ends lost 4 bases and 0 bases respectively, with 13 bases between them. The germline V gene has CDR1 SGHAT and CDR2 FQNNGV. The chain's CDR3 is CASSSGTHSSYEQYL. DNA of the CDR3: TGTGCCAGCAGCTCAGGGACTCACAGCTCCTACGAGCAGTACTTA.

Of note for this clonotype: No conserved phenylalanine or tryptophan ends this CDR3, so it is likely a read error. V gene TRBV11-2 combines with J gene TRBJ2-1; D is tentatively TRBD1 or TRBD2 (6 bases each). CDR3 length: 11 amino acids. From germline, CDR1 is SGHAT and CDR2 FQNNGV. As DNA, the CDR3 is TGTGCCGGCAGCATAGGGGGGGAGCAGTTCATC. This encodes CAGSIGGEQFI.

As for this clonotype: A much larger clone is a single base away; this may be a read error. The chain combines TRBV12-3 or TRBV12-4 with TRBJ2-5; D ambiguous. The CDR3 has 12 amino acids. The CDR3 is CANSFLRETQYF. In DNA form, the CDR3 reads TGTGCCAACAGTTTTTTGAGAGAGACCCAGTACTTC.

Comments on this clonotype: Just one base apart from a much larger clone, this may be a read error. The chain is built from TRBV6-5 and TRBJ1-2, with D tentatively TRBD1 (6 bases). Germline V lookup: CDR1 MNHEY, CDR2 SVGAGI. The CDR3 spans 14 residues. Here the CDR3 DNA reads TGTGCCAGCAGTTCCCCAGGGGAGAACTGTGGCTACACCTTC. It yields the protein CASSSPGENCGYTF.

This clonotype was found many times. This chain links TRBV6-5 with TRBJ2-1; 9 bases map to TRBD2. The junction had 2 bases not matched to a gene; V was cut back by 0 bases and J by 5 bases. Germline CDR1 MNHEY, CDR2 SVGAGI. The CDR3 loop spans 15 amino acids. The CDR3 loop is CASSYSTSGHNEQFF. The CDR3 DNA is TGTGCCAGCAGTTACTCGACTAGCGGTCACAATGAGCAGTTCTTC.

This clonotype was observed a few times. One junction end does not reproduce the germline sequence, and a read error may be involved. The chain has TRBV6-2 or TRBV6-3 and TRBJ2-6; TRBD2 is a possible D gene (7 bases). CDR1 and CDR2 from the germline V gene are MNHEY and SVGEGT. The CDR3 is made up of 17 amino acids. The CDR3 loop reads CASSPRGASTGANVMTF. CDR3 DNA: TGTGCCAGCAGCCCTCGGGGGGCATCGACTGGGGCCAACGTCATGACTTTC.

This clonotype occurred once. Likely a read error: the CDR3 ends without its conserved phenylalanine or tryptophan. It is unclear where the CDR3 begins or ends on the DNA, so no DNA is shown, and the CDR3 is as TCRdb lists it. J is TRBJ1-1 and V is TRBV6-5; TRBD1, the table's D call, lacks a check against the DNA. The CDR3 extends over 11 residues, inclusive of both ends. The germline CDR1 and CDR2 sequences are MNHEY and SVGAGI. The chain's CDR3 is CASRRQGRAII.

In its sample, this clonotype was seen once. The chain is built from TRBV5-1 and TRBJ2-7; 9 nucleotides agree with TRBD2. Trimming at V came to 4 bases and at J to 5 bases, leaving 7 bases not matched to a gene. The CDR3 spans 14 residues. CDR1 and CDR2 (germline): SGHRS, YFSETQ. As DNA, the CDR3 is TGCGCCAGCAGCCGAAGCGGGAGGAACGACGAGCAGTACTTC. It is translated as CASSRSGRNDEQYF.

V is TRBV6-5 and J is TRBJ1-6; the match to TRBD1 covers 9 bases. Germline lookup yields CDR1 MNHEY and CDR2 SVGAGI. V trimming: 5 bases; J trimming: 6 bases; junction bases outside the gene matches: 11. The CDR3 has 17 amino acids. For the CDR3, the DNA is TGTGCCAGCAGTGGACAGGGGTGGGCGCAACGTAATTCACCCCTCCACTTT. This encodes CASSGQGWAQRNSPLHF.

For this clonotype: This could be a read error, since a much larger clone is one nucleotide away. The CDR3 nucleotides are TGCAGCGTTGAATTCCGTTACAATAAGCAGTTCTTC. Residues: CSVEFRYNKQFF. V gene TRBV29-1 combines with J gene TRBJ2-1; no definite D call. This CDR3 contains 12 residues. In germline, CDR1 is SQVTM, CDR2 ANQGSEA.

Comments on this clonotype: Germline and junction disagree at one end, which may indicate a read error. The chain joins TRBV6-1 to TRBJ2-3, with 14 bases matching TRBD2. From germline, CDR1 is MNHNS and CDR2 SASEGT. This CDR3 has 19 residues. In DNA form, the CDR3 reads TGTGTCAGCAGTTCCTCAGGGACTAGCGGGAGTTTTAGCACAGATACGCAGTATTTT. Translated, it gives CVSSSSGTSGSFSTDTQYF.

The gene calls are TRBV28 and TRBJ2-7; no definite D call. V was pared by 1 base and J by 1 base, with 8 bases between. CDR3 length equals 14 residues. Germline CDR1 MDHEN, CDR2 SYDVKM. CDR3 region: CASSLLARSYEQYF. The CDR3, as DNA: TGTGCCAGCAGTTTATTGGCCCGATCCTACGAGCAGTACTTC.

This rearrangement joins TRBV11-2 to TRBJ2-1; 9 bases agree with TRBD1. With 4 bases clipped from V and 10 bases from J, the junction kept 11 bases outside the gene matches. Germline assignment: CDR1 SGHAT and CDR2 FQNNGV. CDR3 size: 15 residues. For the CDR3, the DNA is TGTGCCAGCAGCTCCAATCCCGGGACAGGGACCGAGCAGTTCTTC. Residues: CASSSNPGTGTEQFF.